These 21 T cell receptor beta chains originate from one sample sequenced in a study of control samples from healthy donors and cancer patients. Here immunoSEQ multiplex PCR was the method, and the copy in TCRdb shows in-frame clones only, minus some. The top ten clones hold about 19% of a sample with about 71,000 clones, about 90% of them seen once. The sequenced sample was PBMCs. Every receptor here comes from a man between 60 and 75 years old with lung cancer.

The chain joins TRBV9 to TRBJ2-5, with TRBD2 matching 13 bases. The germline CDR1 and CDR2 sequences are SGDLS and YYNGEE. This CDR3 has 20 residues. V trimming: 4 bases; J trimming: 1 base; junction bases outside the gene matches: 16. The CDR3 DNA reads TGTGCCAGCAGCTTTTCAACGGGGACTAGCGGGGCGACCACCCAAGAGACCCAGTACTTC. It translates to CASSFSTGTSGATTQETQYF.

The chain has TRBV11-3 and TRBJ2-2; no definite D call. Germline V lookup: CDR1 SGHNT, CDR2 YENEEA. The CDR3 is 11 amino acids. V was trimmed by 11 bases and J by 1 base, leaving 5 bases between them. DNA for the CDR3: TGTGCCGTCAGGAACACCGGGGAGCTGTTTTTT. Protein: CAVRNTGELFF.

The V gene is TRBV24-1, the J gene TRBJ1-6; a possible D gene is TRBD1 (5 bases). The V gene's germline CDR1 is KGHDR and CDR2 SFDVKD. The CDR3 runs to 13 residues. V lost 11 bases and J 8 bases, leaving 15 bases between the germline ends. CDR3 sequence (DNA): TGTGCCATCAACCGGGACGGGTATTCACCCCTCCACTTT. It codes for CAINRDGYSPLHF.

The rearrangement links TRBV20-1 to TRBJ2-5, with 8 bases lining up with TRBD2. The CDR3 loop spans 11 amino acids. Germline V gives CDR1 DFQATT, CDR2 SNEGSKA (reference sequence). The CDR3 DNA is TGCAGCGGGGGGGGCCCAGAGACCCAGTACTTC. Residues: CSGGGPETQYF.

The chain uses TRBV6-5 and TRBJ1-5, with D unresolved. Germline V gene sequence: CDR1 MNHEY, CDR2 SVGAGI. The CDR3 has 15 residues. The germline V and J ends were trimmed by 5 bases and 2 bases, with 13 bases remaining between them. This chain's CDR3 is CASSPSYPGNQPQHF. In nucleotides, the CDR3 is TGTGCCAGCAGTCCCAGTTACCCCGGCAATCAGCCCCAGCATTTT.

This chain uses TRBV24-1 with TRBJ2-3; the D call may be TRBD1 or TRBD2 (5 bases each). CDR3 length equals 16 residues. Germline-derived CDR1 and CDR2 are KGHDR and SFDVKD. V lost 3 bases and J 5 bases, leaving 17 bases between the germline ends. The CDR3 reads CATSDRGPGGIDTQYF. The CDR3 DNA is TGTGCCACCAGTGATAGGGGTCCTGGGGGAATAGATACGCAGTATTTT.

The chain uses TRBV5-1 and TRBJ2-3, with TRBD2 identical over 8 bases. The CDR3 covers 16 residues. The germline V gene has CDR1 SGHRS and CDR2 YFSETQ. Trimming removed 1 base from V and 2 bases from J; junction bases left unmatched: 6. In DNA, the CDR3 is TGCGCCAGCAGCTTGCGAGCGGGGGCCCTCACAGATACGCAGTATTTT. Protein sequence: CASSLRAGALTDTQYF.

The chain joins TRBV30 to TRBJ2-3, with 9 positions matching TRBD1. V dropped 8 bases and J dropped 4; count of bases not matched to a gene: 10. Germline CDR1 is GTSNPN and CDR2 is SVGIG (reference sequence). CDR3 length: 14 amino acids. CDR3 protein: CATTGTGRSDTQYF. The CDR3 DNA sequence: TGTGCCACGACCGGGACAGGGAGATCAGATACGCAGTATTTT. The full variable domain, its missing parts supplied by reference TRBV30 and TRBJ2-3, is SQTIHQWPATLVQPVGSPLSLECTVEGTSNPNLYWYRQAAGRGLQLLFYSVGIGQISSEVPQNLSASRPQDRQFILSSKKLLLSDSGFYLCATTGTGRSDTQYFGPGTRLTVL.

The chain couples TRBV7-3 to TRBJ2-2; 9 bases line up with TRBD1. CDR3 length: 17 amino acids. Looked up from germline, CDR1 is SGHTA and CDR2 is FQGTGA. J gave up 3 bases and V 4 bases, and 9 bases lay outside the gene matches. DNA of the CDR3: TGTGCCAGCAGCTCTGCGGACAGGGGAATGCACACCGGGGAGCTGTTTTTT. Its protein is CASSSADRGMHTGELFF.

The rearrangement links TRBV11-3 to TRBJ1-1, with D perhaps TRBD1 (6 bases). The CDR3 has 13 residues. Germline CDR1 and CDR2: SGHNT and YENEEA. Trimming removed 5 bases from V and 2 bases from J, with 9 bases in between. CDR3 in DNA: TGTGCCAGCAGCCTGACAGGAAACACTGAAGCTTTCTTT. This encodes CASSLTGNTEAFF.

V and J are TRBV19 and TRBJ1-4, with TRBD1 as a possible D gene (5 bases). CDR3 length: 14 residues. Germline CDR1 is LNHDA and CDR2 is SQIVND (reference sequence). The V gene lost 8 bases and the J gene lost 4 bases, with 14 bases spanning the gap. The CDR3 DNA sequence: TGTGCCAGTCTCGGACAAGGGCTTAATGAAAAACTGTTTTTT. Its translation is CASLGQGLNEKLFF.

The chain joins TRBV5-1 to TRBJ2-2; either TRBD1 or TRBD2 may supply D (5 bases each). Germline loops: CDR1 SGHRS, CDR2 YFSETQ. CDR3 length: 13 amino acids. The ends were cut back, 2 bases at V and 5 bases at J, with 7 bases in the middle. The CDR3 DNA is TGCGCCAGCAGCTTCGGGGCAACCGGGGAGCTGTTTTTT. Amino acid sequence: CASSFGATGELFF.

The genes are TRBV6-5 and TRBJ2-3; 9 positions match TRBD1. Germline CDR1 is MNHEY and CDR2 is SVGAGI. V shed 4 bases, J shed 3 bases, and the junction held 5 bases outside the gene matches. The CDR3 spans 15 residues. The CDR3 nucleotides are TGTGCCAGCAGTTTTAGACAGGGGGGGACAGATACGCAGTATTTT. As protein: CASSFRQGGTDTQYF.

V usage is TRBV10-1 and J usage is TRBJ1-1; 9 bases map to TRBD1. Germline values: CDR1 WNHNN, CDR2 SYGVQD (reference sequence). Trimming cost V 3 bases and J 6 bases; bases outside gene matches: 2. The CDR3 is made up of 13 amino acids. CDR3 coding DNA: TGCGCCAGCAGTGACTGGACAGGGGCTGAAGCTTTCTTT. The encoded protein is CASSDWTGAEAFF.

In this sample, this clone turned up once. V and J are TRBV7-8 and TRBJ1-5; no definite D call. V lost 8 bases to trimming and J lost 0 bases, with 14 bases between them. This CDR3 spans 15 amino acids. CDR1 and CDR2 (germline): SGHVS, FQNEAQ. The CDR3 nucleotides are TGTGCCAGCGACAATACGGGGAATAGCAATCAGCCCCAGCATTTT. Translation gives CASDNTGNSNQPQHF.

The chain uses TRBV27 and TRBJ2-7, with 15 bases fitting TRBD2. The CDR3 totals 18 residues. V gave up 5 bases and J gave up 0 bases; unmatched junction bases: 8. Germline loops: CDR1 MNHEY, CDR2 SMNVEV (reference sequence). Here the CDR3 DNA reads TGTGCCAGCAGTCCTAGGACTAGCGGGGGGGCCCCCTCCTACGAGCAGTACTTC. This encodes CASSPRTSGGAPSYEQYF.

The chain's CDR3 is CASSPGEGALNQPQHF. The DNA of the CDR3 is TGTGCCAGCAGCCCCGGGGAGGGGGCTCTCAATCAGCCCCAGCATTTT. The rearrangement joins TRBV7-9 to TRBJ1-5, with 7 bases matching TRBD1. The CDR3 spans 16 residues. The V gene end was trimmed by 5 bases and the J gene end by 3 bases; junction bases not matched to a gene: 10. Germline CDR1 is SEHNR and CDR2 is FQNEAQ (reference sequence).

The chain employs TRBV3-1 (or the pseudogene TRBV3-2) and TRBJ1-4; no definite D call. The length of the CDR3 is 16 residues. Germline CDR1 reads LGHDT; CDR2 reads YNNKEL (reference sequence). The germline V and J ends were trimmed by 0 bases and 0 bases, with 8 bases remaining between them. CDR3: CASSQEPAATNEKLFF. CDR3 DNA: TGTGCCAGCAGCCAAGAACCGGCTGCAACTAATGAAAAACTGTTTTTT.

The V and J genes are TRBV5-1 and TRBJ1-2; D uncertain. This CDR3 has 13 amino acids. V was cut by 0 bases and J by 1 base, with 4 bases left in between. Germline V lookup: CDR1 SGHRS, CDR2 YFSETQ. The CDR3 spells CASSLDSNYGYTF. Written as DNA, the CDR3 is TGCGCCAGCAGCTTGGACAGTAACTATGGCTACACCTTC. Supplemented by reference TRBV5-1 and TRBJ1-2, the full variable domain reads KAGVTQTPRYLIKTRGQQVTLSCSPISGHRSVSWYQQTPGQGLQFLFEYFSETQRNKGNFPGRFSGRQFSNSRSEMNVSTLELGDSALYLCASSLDSNYGYTFGSGTRLTVV.

The chain joins TRBV5-6 to TRBJ2-5, with 10 positions matching TRBD1. CDR1 is SGHDT, CDR2 YYEEEE, per germline. The CDR3 length is 16 residues. V lost 1 base, J lost 4 bases, and 7 bases stayed unmatched. The CDR3 region has the DNA TGTGCCAGCAGCTTGTGGGGGACAGGGGCCCGAGAGACCCAGTACTTC. It is translated as CASSLWGTGARETQYF.

In its sample, this clone was seen once. The chain uses TRBV6-5 and TRBJ1-5; D might be TRBD1 (6 bases). Per germline, CDR1 MNHEY and CDR2 SVGAGI. With 8 bases removed from V and 3 bases from J, the gap between germline ends came to 14 bases. The CDR3 has 14 amino acids. This chain's CDR3 is CASQEGGDNQPQHF. The CDR3 DNA reads TGTGCCAGCCAGGAGGGGGGGGACAATCAGCCCCAGCATTTT.